Below are 7 T cell receptor beta chains sequenced from a single sample in a study of T cells in Graves' hyperthyroidism and ophthalmopathy. RNA transcripts gave rise to amplified TCR beta CDR3 regions. RT-PCR in the first round (using the HTBI primer set) targeted the TCR CDR3. TCRdb reprocessed the multiplex PCR reads via MiXCR and lists one record per CDR3 protein. The repertoire holds 400,000 to 550,000 distinct CDR3 sequences, with around 22% as singletons. The source material was blood. Receptors were obtained from a woman younger than 45 with Graves' ophthalmopathy.

To note about this clonotype: A much larger clone differs by one base, so this may be a read error. V gene TRBV20-1 combines with J gene TRBJ2-5; 8 nucleotides agree with TRBD2. Unmatched junction bases numbered 6, after V lost 0 bases and J lost 0 bases. The CDR3 runs to 16 residues. Germline CDR1 is DFQATT and CDR2 is SNEGSKA (reference sequence). The CDR3 loop is CSARDTRGANQETQYF. DNA of the CDR3: TGCAGTGCTAGAGATACGCGGGGGGCCAACCAAGAGACCCAGTACTTC.

The genes are TRBV20-1 and TRBJ2-3; 8 bases align to TRBD1. Germline-derived CDR1 and CDR2 are DFQATT and SNEGSKA (reference sequence). The CDR3 contains 13 residues. V was pared by 2 bases and J by 9 bases, with 7 bases of the junction left unmatched. CDR3 residues: CSARLRTGSTQYF. CDR3 nucleotide sequence: TGCAGTGCTAGACTGAGGACAGGGTCCACGCAGTATTTT.

V and J are TRBV30 and TRBJ2-7; 7 bases are shared with TRBD1. The CDR3 sequence is 14 residues long. V lost 2 bases to trimming and J lost 2 bases; unmatched junction nucleotides: 6. Germline V CDR1 and CDR2: GTSNPN, SVGIG (reference sequence). As DNA, the CDR3 is TGTGCCTGGAGTTTTTGGGACAGCACCTACGAGCAGTACTTC. Protein: CAWSFWDSTYEQYF. The whole variable domain, filled in from reference TRBV30 and TRBJ2-7, reads SQTIHQWPATLVQPVGSPLSLECTVEGTSNPNLYWYRQAAGRGLQLLFYSVGIGQISSEVPQNLSASRPQDRQFILSSKKLLLSDSGFYLCAWSFWDSTYEQYFGPGTRLTVT.

This clonotype was seen ten or more times. The rearrangement joins TRBV24-1 to TRBJ1-5; D gene unclear. The CDR3 totals 14 residues. The V end lost 4 bases, the J end lost 0 bases, and 6 bases lay between the germline ends. Germline CDR1 is KGHDR and CDR2 is SFDVKD. The CDR3 DNA reads TGTGCCACCAGTGACGGTTATAGCAATCAGCCCCAGCATTTT. Residues: CATSDGYSNQPQHF.

The chain employs TRBV4-2 and TRBJ2-5, with 8 bases fitting TRBD1. V lost 1 base to trimming and J lost 5 bases; unmatched junction nucleotides: 9. This CDR3 has 16 amino acids. CDR1 is LGHNA, CDR2 YNFKEQ, per germline. The CDR3 coding sequence is TGTGCCAGCAGCCAAGCCGCCCAGGGGGCCTCGGAGACCCAGTACTTC. Its translation is CASSQAAQGASETQYF.

There are many counts of this clonotype. The J gene is TRBJ2-7, the V gene TRBV6-2 or TRBV6-3; perhaps TRBD2 as D (5 bases). V was pared by 0 bases and J by 8 bases, with 11 bases between. Germline V gene lookup returns CDR1 MNHEY and CDR2 SVGEGT. The CDR3 length is 13 residues. The CDR3 region has the DNA TGTGCCAGCAGTTACTCCGCGGGCTATAAGCAGTACTTC. As protein: CASSYSAGYKQYF.

This clonotype was picked up many times. CDR3 sequence (DNA): TGTGCCAGTAGTATCACCGGATTAGGGGACACTGAAGCTTTCTTT. This encodes CASSITGLGDTEAFF. This chain links TRBV19 with TRBJ1-1; tentatively, D is TRBD1 (5 bases). The germline V gene encodes CDR1 LNHDA and CDR2 SQIVND (reference sequence). V was cut by 3 bases and J by 3 bases, with 14 bases left in between. This CDR3 is 15 amino acids long.